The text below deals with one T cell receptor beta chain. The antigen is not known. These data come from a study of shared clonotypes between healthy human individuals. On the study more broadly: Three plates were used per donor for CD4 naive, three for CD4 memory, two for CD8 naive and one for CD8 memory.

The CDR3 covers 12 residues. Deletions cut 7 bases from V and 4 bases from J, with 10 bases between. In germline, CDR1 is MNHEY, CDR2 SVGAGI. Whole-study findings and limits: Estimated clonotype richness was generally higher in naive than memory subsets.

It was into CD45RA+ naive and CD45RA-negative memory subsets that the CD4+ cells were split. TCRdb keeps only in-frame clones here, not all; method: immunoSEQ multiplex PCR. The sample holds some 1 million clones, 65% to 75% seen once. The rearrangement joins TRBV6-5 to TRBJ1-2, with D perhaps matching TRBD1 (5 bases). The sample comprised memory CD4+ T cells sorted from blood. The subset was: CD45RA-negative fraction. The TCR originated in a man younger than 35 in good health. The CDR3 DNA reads TGTGCCAGCACAGGGTTTGGCTATGGCTACACCTTC. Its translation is CASTGFGYGYTF.